This TCR beta chain was identified in a study of blood T cell repertoires in COVID-19. At the level of the study: Some COVID-19 samples were acute and others convalescent; all came from the United States, Italy and Spain. PBMCs, B-cell-depleted T cells, or T cells were the source of the cDNA or gDNA that made up the material.

The CDR3 is made up of 16 amino acids. V dropped 6 bases and J dropped 0; count of bases not matched to a gene: 9. Germline loops: CDR1 SGHNT, CDR2 YYREEE (reference sequence). Original handling: By means of reference gene primer amplification, nucleated cell counts were estimated. Data came from immunoSEQ multiplex PCR; TCRdb stores just in-frame clones and leaves some out. The V and J calls and the clone size are those of that table, but D and trimming were determined from the DNA. In the table there are about 170,000 clones, over 70% of which are singletons. The sequence came from a woman in her seventies who had recovered from COVID-19. The chain links TRBV5-4 to TRBJ2-3; TRBD2 agrees at 8 bases. The material sequenced was peripheral blood. The CDR3 loop reads CASTPKGGRSTDTQYF. In DNA form, the CDR3 reads TGTGCCAGCACCCCCAAGGGCGGGAGGAGCACAGATACGCAGTATTTT.